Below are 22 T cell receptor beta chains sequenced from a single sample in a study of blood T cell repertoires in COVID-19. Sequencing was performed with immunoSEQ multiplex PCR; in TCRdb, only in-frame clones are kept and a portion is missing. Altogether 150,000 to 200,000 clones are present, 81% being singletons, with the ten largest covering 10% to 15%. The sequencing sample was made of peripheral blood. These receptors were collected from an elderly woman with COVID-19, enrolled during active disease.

CDR3: CASSRSGTANTGELFF. CDR3 nucleotide sequence: TGTGCCAGCAGCAGATCCGGGACAGCGAACACCGGGGAGCTGTTTTTT. This chain uses TRBV7-6 with TRBJ2-2, with 7 bases that match TRBD1. CDR3 length equals 16 residues. Trimming cost V 5 bases and J 0 bases; bases outside gene matches: 6. Germline CDR1 SGHVS, CDR2 FNYEAQ.

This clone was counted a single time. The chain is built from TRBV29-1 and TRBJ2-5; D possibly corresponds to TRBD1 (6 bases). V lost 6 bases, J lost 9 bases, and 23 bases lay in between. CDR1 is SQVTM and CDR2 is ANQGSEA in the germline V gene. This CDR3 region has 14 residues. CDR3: CSVEPTGARGAQYF. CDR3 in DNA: TGCAGCGTCGAGCCGACAGGCGCCCGGGGTGCCCAGTACTTC.

CDR3 sequence reads: CASSQVQGLAGGGTGELFF. CDR3 in DNA: TGTGCCAGCAGCCAAGTCCAGGGGTTAGCGGGGGGGGGCACCGGGGAGCTGTTTTTT. The V and J genes are TRBV4-2 and TRBJ2-2; 11 bases map to TRBD2. This CDR3 region has 19 residues. The germline CDR1 and CDR2 sequences are LGHNA and YNFKEQ. With V trimmed by 1 base and J by 4 bases, 11 bases remained unmatched.

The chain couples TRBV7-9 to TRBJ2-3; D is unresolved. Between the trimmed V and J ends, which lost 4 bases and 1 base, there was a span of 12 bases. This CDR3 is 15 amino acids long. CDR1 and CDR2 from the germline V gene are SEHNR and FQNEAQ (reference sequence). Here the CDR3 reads CASSSGQVGTDTQYF. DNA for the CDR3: TGTGCCAGCAGCTCAGGCCAGGTCGGCACAGATACGCAGTATTTT.

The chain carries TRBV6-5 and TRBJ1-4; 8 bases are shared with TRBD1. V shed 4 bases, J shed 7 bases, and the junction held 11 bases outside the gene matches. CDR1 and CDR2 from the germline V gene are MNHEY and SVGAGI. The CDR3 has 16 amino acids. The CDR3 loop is CASSSRQGWRSEKLFF. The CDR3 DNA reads TGTGCCAGCAGTTCCCGACAGGGGTGGCGTAGTGAAAAACTGTTTTTT.

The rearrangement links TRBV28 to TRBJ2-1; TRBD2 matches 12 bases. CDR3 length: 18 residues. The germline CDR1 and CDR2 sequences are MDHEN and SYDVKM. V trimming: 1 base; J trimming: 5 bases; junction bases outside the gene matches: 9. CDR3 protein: CASSLSMSRTSGNNEQFF. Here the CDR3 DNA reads TGTGCCAGCAGTTTATCTATGAGTCGGACTAGCGGGAACAATGAGCAGTTCTTC.

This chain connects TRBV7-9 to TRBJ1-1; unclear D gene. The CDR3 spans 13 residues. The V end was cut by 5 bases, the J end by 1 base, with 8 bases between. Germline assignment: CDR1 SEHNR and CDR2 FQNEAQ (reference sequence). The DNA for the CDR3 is TGTGCCAGCAGCCGGTCTGCGAACACTGAAGCTTTCTTT. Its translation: CASSRSANTEAFF.

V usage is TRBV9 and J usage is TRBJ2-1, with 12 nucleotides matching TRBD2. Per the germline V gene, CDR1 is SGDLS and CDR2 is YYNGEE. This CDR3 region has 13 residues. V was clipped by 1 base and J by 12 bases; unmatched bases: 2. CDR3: CASSVRLAGAQFF. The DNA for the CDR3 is TGTGCCAGCAGCGTAAGACTAGCGGGAGCGCAGTTCTTC.

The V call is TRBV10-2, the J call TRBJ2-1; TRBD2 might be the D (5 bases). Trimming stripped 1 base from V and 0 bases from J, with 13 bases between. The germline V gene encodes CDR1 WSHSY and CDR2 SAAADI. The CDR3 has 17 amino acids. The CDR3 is CASSEFRGGYSYNEQFF. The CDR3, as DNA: TGCGCCAGCAGTGAGTTCCGTGGCGGGTACTCCTACAATGAGCAGTTCTTC.

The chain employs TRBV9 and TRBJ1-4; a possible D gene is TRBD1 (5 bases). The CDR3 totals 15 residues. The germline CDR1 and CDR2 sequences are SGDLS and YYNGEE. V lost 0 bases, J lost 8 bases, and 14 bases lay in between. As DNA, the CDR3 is TGTGCCAGCAGCGTAGAGGGAAGGGACTCCGAAAAACTGTTTTTT. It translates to CASSVEGRDSEKLFF. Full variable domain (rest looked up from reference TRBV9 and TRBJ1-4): DSGVTQTPKHLITATGQRVTLRCSPRSGDLSVYWYQQSLDQGLQFLIQYYNGEERAKGNILERFSAQQFPDLHSELNLSSLELGDSALYFCASSVEGRDSEKLFFGSGTQLSVL.

The CDR3 bases are TGTGCCAGCAGTTCCCCCGGGACAGGAGCAGATTTCGAGCAGTACTTC. Protein: CASSSPGTGADFEQYF. The rearrangement links TRBV28 to TRBJ2-7; 8 bases fit TRBD1. V lost 4 bases to trimming and J lost 6 bases; unmatched junction nucleotides: 14. The CDR3 runs 16 residues. Germline assignment: CDR1 MDHEN and CDR2 SYDVKM.

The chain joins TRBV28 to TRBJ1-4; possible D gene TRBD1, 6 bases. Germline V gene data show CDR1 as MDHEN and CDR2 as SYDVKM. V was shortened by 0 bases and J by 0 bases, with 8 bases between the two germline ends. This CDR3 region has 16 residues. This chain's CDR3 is CASSLWTGATNEKLFF. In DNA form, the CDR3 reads TGTGCCAGCAGTTTATGGACAGGCGCAACTAATGAAAAACTGTTTTTT. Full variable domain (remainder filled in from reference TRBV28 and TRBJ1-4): DVKVTQSSRYLVKRTGEKVFLECVQDMDHENMFWYRQDPGLGLRLIYFSYDVKMKEKGDIPEGYSVSREKKERFSLILESASTNQTSMYLCASSLWTGATNEKLFFGSGTQLSVL.

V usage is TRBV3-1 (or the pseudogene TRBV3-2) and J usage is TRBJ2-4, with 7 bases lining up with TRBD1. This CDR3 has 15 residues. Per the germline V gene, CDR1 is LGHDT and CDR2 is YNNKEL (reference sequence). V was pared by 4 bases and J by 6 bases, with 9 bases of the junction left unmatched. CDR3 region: CASSPLDRDRNIQYF. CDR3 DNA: TGTGCCAGCAGCCCCCTCGACAGGGATAGAAACATTCAGTACTTC.

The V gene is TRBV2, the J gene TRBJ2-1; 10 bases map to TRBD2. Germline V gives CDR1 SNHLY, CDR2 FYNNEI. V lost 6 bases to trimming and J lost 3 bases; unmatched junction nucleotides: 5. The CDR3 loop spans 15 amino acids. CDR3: CASRETSGDYNEQFF. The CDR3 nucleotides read TGTGCCAGCAGAGAAACTAGCGGGGACTACAATGAGCAGTTCTTC.

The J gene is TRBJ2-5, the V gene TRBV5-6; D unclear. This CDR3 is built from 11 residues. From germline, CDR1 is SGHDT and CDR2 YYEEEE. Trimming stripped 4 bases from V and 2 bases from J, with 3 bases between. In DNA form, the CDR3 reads TGTGCCAGCAGCCGGCAAGAGACCCAGTACTTC. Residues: CASSRQETQYF. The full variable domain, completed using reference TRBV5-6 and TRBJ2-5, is DAGVTQSPTHLIKTRGQQVTLRCSPKSGHDTVSWYQQALGQGPQFIFQYYEEEERQRGNFPDRFSGHQFPNYSSELNVNALLLGDSALYLCASSRQETQYFGPGTRLLVL.

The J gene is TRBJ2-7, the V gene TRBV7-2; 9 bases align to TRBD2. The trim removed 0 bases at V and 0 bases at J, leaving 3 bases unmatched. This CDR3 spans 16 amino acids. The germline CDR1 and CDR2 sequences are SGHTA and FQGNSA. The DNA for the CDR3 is TGTGCCAGCAGCTTAGCGGGGCGGGGGGGCTCCTACGAGCAGTACTTC. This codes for CASSLAGRGGSYEQYF.

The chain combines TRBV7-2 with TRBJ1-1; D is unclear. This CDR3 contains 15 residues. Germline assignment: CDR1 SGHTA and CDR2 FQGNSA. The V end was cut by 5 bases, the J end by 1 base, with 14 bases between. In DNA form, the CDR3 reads TGTGCCAGCAGCCCCTCCCGCGAGGCGAACACTGAAGCTTTCTTT. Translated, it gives CASSPSREANTEAFF.

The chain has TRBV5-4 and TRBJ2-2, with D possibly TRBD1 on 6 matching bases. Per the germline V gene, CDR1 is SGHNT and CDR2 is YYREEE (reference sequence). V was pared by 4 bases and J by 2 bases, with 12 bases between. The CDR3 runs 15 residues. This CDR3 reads CASSRGQPNTGELFF. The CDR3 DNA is TGTGCCAGCAGCCGCGGACAGCCTAACACCGGGGAGCTGTTTTTT.

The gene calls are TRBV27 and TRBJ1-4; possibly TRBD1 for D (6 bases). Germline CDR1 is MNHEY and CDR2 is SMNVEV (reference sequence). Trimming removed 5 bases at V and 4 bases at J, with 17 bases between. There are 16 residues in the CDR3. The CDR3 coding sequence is TGTGCCAGCAGTCCATCCACAGGGCGGTTTAATGAAAAACTGTTTTTT. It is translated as CASSPSTGRFNEKLFF.

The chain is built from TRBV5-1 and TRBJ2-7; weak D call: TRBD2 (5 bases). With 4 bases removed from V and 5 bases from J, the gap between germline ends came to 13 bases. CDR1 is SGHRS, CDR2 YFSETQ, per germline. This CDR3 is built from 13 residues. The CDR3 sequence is CASSQTTRNEQYF. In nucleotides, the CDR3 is TGCGCCAGCAGCCAAACTACTAGAAACGAGCAGTACTTC.

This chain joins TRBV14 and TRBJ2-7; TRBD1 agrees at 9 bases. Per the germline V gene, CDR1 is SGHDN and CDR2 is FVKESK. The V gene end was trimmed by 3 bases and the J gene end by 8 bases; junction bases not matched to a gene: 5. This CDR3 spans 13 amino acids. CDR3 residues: CASSHPGTGKQYF. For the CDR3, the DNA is TGTGCCAGCAGCCATCCCGGGACAGGGAAGCAGTACTTC.

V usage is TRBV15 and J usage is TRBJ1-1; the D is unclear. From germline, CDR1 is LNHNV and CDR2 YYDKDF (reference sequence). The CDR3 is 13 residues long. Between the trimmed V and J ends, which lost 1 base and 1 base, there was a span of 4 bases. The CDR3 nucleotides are TGTGCCACCAGCAGAGGTCGGAACACTGAAGCTTTCTTT. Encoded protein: CATSRGRNTEAFF.